This T cell receptor (beta chain) was recorded in a study of blood T cell repertoires in COVID-19. TCRdb's table, derived via immunoSEQ multiplex PCR, lists solely in-frame clones and lacks some. Of about 220,000 clones in the sample, about 86% are singletons; the top ten hold less than 2.5%. CDR1 and CDR2 (germline): MDHEN, SYDVKM. There are 15 residues in the CDR3. Trimming removed 6 bases at V and 4 bases at J, with 16 bases between. The rearrangement uses TRBV28 and TRBJ1-5; D gene uncertain. This receptor was taken from a woman aged 55-70 years with acute or convalescent COVID-19. The sequencing input was peripheral blood. CDR3 sequence (DNA): TGTGCCAGCAGCACCCCCGGGCCGGGAAATCAGCCCCAGCATTTT. It is translated as CASSTPGPGNQPQHF.